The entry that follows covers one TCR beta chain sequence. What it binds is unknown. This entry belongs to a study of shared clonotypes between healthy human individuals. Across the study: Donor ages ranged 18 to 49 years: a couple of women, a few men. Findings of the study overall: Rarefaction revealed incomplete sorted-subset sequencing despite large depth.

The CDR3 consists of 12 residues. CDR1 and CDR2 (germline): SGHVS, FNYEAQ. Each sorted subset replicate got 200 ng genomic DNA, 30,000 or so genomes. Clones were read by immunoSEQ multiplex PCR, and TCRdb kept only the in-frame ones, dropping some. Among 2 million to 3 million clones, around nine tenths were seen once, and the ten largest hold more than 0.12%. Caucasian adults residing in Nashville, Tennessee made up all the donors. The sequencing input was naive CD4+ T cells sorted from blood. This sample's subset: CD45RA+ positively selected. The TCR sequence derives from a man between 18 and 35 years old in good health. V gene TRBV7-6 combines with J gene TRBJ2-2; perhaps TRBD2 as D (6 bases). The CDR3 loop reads CAGGVGTGELFF. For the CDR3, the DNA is TGTGCAGGAGGGGTGGGCACCGGGGAGCTGTTTTTT.